This T cell receptor beta chain was captured in a study of blood T cell repertoires in COVID-19. Assay used: immunoSEQ multiplex PCR; TCRdb lists only in-frame clones, some missing. The repertoire has over 150,000 clones, around 83% of them found once; the top ten carry 29%. V lost 5 bases and J 3 bases, leaving 19 bases between the germline ends. There are 16 residues in the CDR3. Looked up from germline, CDR1 is LNHDA and CDR2 is SQIVND (reference sequence). The sequence was collected from a woman aged 55-70 years with acute or convalescent COVID-19. Sequenced input: peripheral blood. The gene calls are TRBV19 and TRBJ1-2, with a possible D match to TRBD1 (5 bases). This CDR3 is CASSLRSDSTHYGYTF. The CDR3 DNA reads as TGTGCCAGTAGTCTCCGATCCGACAGTACCCACTATGGCTACACCTTC.